This record covers a single T cell receptor (beta chain). Its antigen is unknown. No quality values exist for individual bases; no much larger clone is one base distant. The sample holds other DNA sequences that translate to the same CDR3. The entry originates in a study of beta chain features in type 1 diabetes (dated by TCRdb to about 2018). For context, the study as a whole: Mean age, gender distribution, total cell number and subset yield did not differ between patients and healthy donors. A total of some 100,000,000 sorted cells were examined across all samples, and a strong correlation was observed between cell number per subset and RNA yield. Naive and central memory subsets were obtained from all 28 donors, but regulatory and stem cell-like memory subsets were isolated from only 8 patients and roughly 8 healthy donors. The study compared TCRB repertoires of sorted circulating CD4+ T cell subsets between recently diagnosed type 1 diabetes patients and matched healthy donors.

What the work shows at the level of the full study, not this receptor alone: HLA sub-analyses involved small numbers of individuals, so any influence of HLA type on TCRB rearrangement remained unresolved. Because cDNA rather than genomic DNA was sequenced, highly expressing activated cells could have been over-represented, although no difference in activation and CD3 levels was found between groups. At VDJ recombination sites, patients with type 1 diabetes made fewer insertions and deleted more nucleotides, a pattern implying thymic rearrangement abnormalities. PCR might favor shorter templates, but patient and control samples were amplified and corrected together, so any skew would affect both groups equally. In all four CD4+ subsets, TCRB CDR3 length was moderately but significantly shorter in type 1 diabetes patients. Naive, central memory and regulatory TCRB repertoires appeared to be more similar among patients than among healthy donors.

CDR1 is given as SGDLS and CDR2 as YYNGEE, both from the germline V gene. From the cysteine through the phenylalanine, the CDR3 covers 14 amino acids. The retained sequence is limited to the CDR3, 42 bases, with the frame set at the first base. A distance of 6 bases separates the germline ends of V and J, which lose 0 bases and 2 bases respectively. The entire isolated RNA was reverse transcribed using the High Capacity cDNA Reverse Transcription Kit, and thus expressed TCRB transcripts were sequenced. Deep immunoSEQ sequencing was applied to naive, central memory and regulatory T cell samples, giving an average of about 3.57 million total reads per sample. Sorted cells were lysed in RLT buffer, and RNA was extracted using DNase-treated RNeasy Micro or Mini kits according to cell number. Each cell subset was processed on its own to prevent cross-contamination, while patient and healthy donor samples were processed together. The immunoSEQ multiplex PCR was used to amplify TCRB sequences from cDNA, generating 87-bp fragments that spanned the CDR3 region. Amplicons were sequenced on the Illumina HiSeq platform. The source study handled its data this way. PCR bias was computationally corrected using synthetic template baselines, reads within Hamming distance 2 were collapsed, and singletons that could not be merged were discarded. Reads were aligned to IMGT to assign V, D and J genes, CDR3 length, and insertions or deletions at six rearrangement sites. Clonotype counts were normalized to sorted cell number within each subset before computing true diversity and Gini coefficients with the tcR R package. The overlap coefficient, calculated on TCRB nucleotide sequences, was used to measure repertoire sharing. Out-of-frame TCRB sequences from naive cells were analyzed as a proxy for the pre-selection repertoire. TCRdb took this table from immuneACCESS and kept in-frame rearrangements with V and J called. Such tables lack part of the clones; where checked against another copy, unresolved V genes explain under half of the gap, and the rest is unexplained. D and trimming come from the DNA, and the V and J calls and clone size come from that table. For this sample there are about 240,000 clones; approximately 14% appear just once. The top ten clonotypes cover about 0.018% of the sample.

A single peripheral blood draw of about 120 mL on average was collected from each donor into heparinised tubes. Naive, central memory, regulatory and stem cell-like memory CD4+ T cells were sorted on a BD FACSAria II using a panel including CD45RO, CCR7, CD25, CD127, CD95 and CD27. Every sorted population had a purity above 95%. Right away, PBMCs were isolated by Lymphoprep density gradient centrifugation and were stained directly, with no culture step. So that batch effects would be minimized, each experiment stained and sorted samples in pairs, pairing one healthy donor with one patient. The receptor comes from a man between 25 and 39 years old with type 1 diabetes. The chain joins TRBV9 to TRBJ1-5; the D gene is perhaps TRBD1, from 5 matching bases. Sequencing used naive CD4+ T cells from blood. The cell subset or site label for this specimen denotes: true naive CD4+ T cells. The CDR3 amino acid sequence is: CASSVEGGNQPQHF. The DNA sequence is as follows: TGTGCCAGCAGCGTAGAAGGGGGCAATCAGCCCCAGCATTTT.